The sequence of this TCR beta chain was determined in a study of blood T cell repertoires in COVID-19 (TCRdb year 2020). Notes on the research overall: Samples from collaborators originated in the United States, Italy and Spain and spanned both the acute and convalescent phases of COVID-19. The prospective study material was composed of cDNA or gDNA derived from T cells, B-cell-depleted T cells, or PBMCs. The dataset comprised deeply sampled blood TCRbeta repertoires from subjects exposed to, actively infected with, or recovered from COVID-19. The repertoires were released in a freely available public database intended as a resource for research on the immune response to SARS-CoV-2. Samples were obtained from the ongoing ImmuneRACE study (first 160 participants) and from 1,200 or so subjects provided by 6 global collaborators. Sample metadata almost always included a de-identified subject ID, COVID-19 status, age in years and sex. Where available, HLA class I and class II types were obtained from metadata supplied by the sample provider rather than from assay-based typing.

The study at large found these results: The amount of clinical and demographic metadata varied by source and participant and was provided uncurated.

Whole blood was collected in K2EDTA tubes by collaborating institutions according to the institutions' own protocols. For TCRbeta analysis, collaborators shipped samples in one of three forms: frozen whole blood, isolated PBMCs, or DNA extracted from either of those sample types. The trim is 0 bases for V and 2 bases for J, with a gap of 8 bases between the germline ends. The CDR3 sequence holds 14 residues, the cysteine and phenylalanine included. The entry retains the CDR3 DNA only, 42 bases that are in frame from base 1. Reading the germline V gene (reference sequence) gives CDR1 WNHNN and CDR2 SYGVQD. TCRbeta CDR3 regions were amplified from genomic DNA using the immunoSEQ Assay, a bias-controlled multiplex PCR. Per the original workflow: The number of nucleated cells in each sample was estimated from the amplification of reference gene primers within the assay. To quantify the absolute abundance of each unique TCRbeta CDR3 rearrangement, sequence reads were collapsed and filtered. For each sample, productive Simpson clonality was calculated by taking the square root of Simpson's diversity index across productive rearrangements. The table was pulled from immuneACCESS by TCRdb, which kept in-frame rearrangements only. Such tables lose some clones; where checked, under half of the loss comes from unresolved V genes, and the rest has no known cause. That table is the source of V, J and clone size, and D and trimming were worked out from the DNA. The sample includes around 130,000 clones, with roughly three quarters observed a single time. The ten top clones hold 7.9% of the sample.

On this clone: Its antigen target is currently unknown. Per-base qualities were not stored, and no clone one base away is much larger.

The sequence derives from a human donor in a cohort sampled during active COVID-19. The specimen was peripheral blood. The rearrangement joined TRBV10-1 to TRBJ2-7; no D segment can be confidently identified. The CDR3 is CASSESAAAYEQYF. At the DNA level, the sequence is TGCGCCAGCAGTGAGTCCGCCGCGGCCTACGAGCAGTACTTC.